One sample yielded the 27 T cell receptor beta chains listed below, sequenced in a study of radiotherapy plus CTLA-4 blockade in lung cancer. Assay: immunoSEQ multiplex PCR; the TCRdb copy retains only in-frame clones and omits some. The sample lists some 110,000 clones, over 80% occurring once. The sample consisted of peripheral blood, taken from a patient treated with radiotherapy plus ipilimumab. The receptors stem from a human donor with non-small cell lung cancer that progressed on radiotherapy plus ipilimumab.

The chain is built from TRBV2 and TRBJ1-1; D is uncertain. Germline-derived CDR1 and CDR2 are SNHLY and FYNNEI. Trimming removed 4 bases at V and 5 bases at J, with 5 bases between. This CDR3 comprises 11 residues. CDR3 region: CASSGLTEAFF. Here the CDR3 DNA reads TGTGCCAGCAGTGGCTTGACTGAAGCTTTCTTT.

The V and J genes are TRBV29-1 and TRBJ2-5; 8 bases fit TRBD1. The V segment lost 4 bases and the J segment 8 bases; nucleotides outside the gene matches: 15. The germline V gene encodes CDR1 SQVTM and CDR2 ANQGSEA. This CDR3 region has 15 residues. CDR3 residues: CSVVPRGQGHPTQYF. The CDR3 bases are TGCAGCGTTGTTCCGAGAGGACAGGGCCATCCTACCCAGTACTTC.

J is TRBJ2-3 and V is TRBV5-1; D may match TRBD1 or TRBD2 (5 bases each). CDR3 size: 15 residues. The V gene's germline CDR1 is SGHRS and CDR2 YFSETQ. Trimming cost V 4 bases and J 0 bases, with 12 bases left between them. The CDR3 DNA sequence: TGCGCCAGCAGCGACGGGACGGCTAGCACAGATACGCAGTATTTT. It codes for CASSDGTASTDTQYF. Looking up the rest from reference TRBV5-1 and TRBJ2-3 gives the full variable domain: KAGVTQTPRYLIKTRGQQVTLSCSPISGHRSVSWYQQTPGQGLQFLFEYFSETQRNKGNFPGRFSGRQFSNSRSEMNVSTLELGDSALYLCASSDGTASTDTQYFGPGTRLTVL.

This clone was seen once. This chain joins TRBV6-1 and TRBJ1-5; TRBD1 is a possible D gene (6 bases). There are 16 residues in the CDR3. V gave up 4 bases and J gave up 5 bases, with 18 bases separating them. The V gene's germline CDR1 is MNHNS and CDR2 SASEGT. The CDR3 protein is CASSGAGRGFDQPQHF. CDR3 nucleotides: TGTGCCAGCAGTGGAGCGGGGAGGGGGTTTGATCAGCCCCAGCATTTT.

This chain's CDR3 is CASSRGQETQYF. CDR3 coding DNA: TGTGCCAGCAGCCGGGGTCAAGAGACCCAGTACTTC. J is TRBJ2-5 and V is TRBV11-3, with D maybe TRBD2 (5 bases). The CDR3 is 12 residues long. Germline values: CDR1 SGHNT, CDR2 YENEEA. Trimming removed 5 bases at V and 2 bases at J, with 6 bases between. Complete variable domain (other parts from reference TRBV11-3 and TRBJ2-5): EAGVVQSPRYKIIEKKQPVAFWCNPISGHNTLYWYLQNLGQGPELLIRYENEEAVDDSQLPKDRFSAERLKGVDSTLKIQPAELGDSAVYLCASSRGQETQYFGPGTRLLVL.

This clone was detected only once. DNA of the CDR3: TGTGCCAGGATCCCCGGGACAGCGAACACTGAAGCTTTCTTT. Translation: CARIPGTANTEAFF. V is TRBV6-4 and J is TRBJ1-1; the match to TRBD1 covers 7 bases. There are 14 residues in the CDR3. Germline CDR1 reads MRHNA; CDR2 reads SNTAGT. J gave up 1 base and V 9 bases, and 8 bases lay outside the gene matches.

This sequence joins TRBV5-1 and TRBJ2-3, with a possible D match to TRBD2 (5 bases). Looked up from germline, CDR1 is SGHRS and CDR2 is YFSETQ. The V end lost 4 bases, the J end lost 6 bases, and 21 bases lay between the germline ends. The CDR3 runs 16 residues. The CDR3 loop reads CASSLGDGLPGDTQYF. DNA of the CDR3: TGCGCCAGCAGCCTGGGAGATGGACTCCCTGGGGATACGCAGTATTTT.

This clone was observed a single time. The rearrangement uses TRBV18 and TRBJ2-1, with 7 bases identical to TRBD1. CDR3 length equals 17 residues. The germline CDR1 and CDR2 sequences are KGHSH and LQKENI. V shed 4 bases and J 0 bases; nucleotides not matched to a gene: 9. The CDR3 DNA sequence: TGTGCCAGCTCACGAGGGACAGTGTTGAGCTCCTACAATGAGCAGTTCTTC. Protein: CASSRGTVLSSYNEQFF.

The chain couples TRBV7-9 to TRBJ1-5; TRBD1 matches 9 bases. The CDR3 sequence is 15 residues long. Germline V gene lookup returns CDR1 SEHNR and CDR2 FQNEAQ (reference sequence). V gave up 1 base and J gave up 8 bases; unmatched junction bases: 6. The CDR3 DNA follows: TGTGCCAGCAGCTTAGGGGACAGGGAGTGGGAGCCCCAGCATTTT. This translates into CASSLGDREWEPQHF.

This clone was counted a single time. This sequence joins TRBV4-1 and TRBJ2-1, with TRBD2 matching 8 bases. The CDR3 runs to 18 residues. With 1 base clipped from V and 0 bases from J, the junction kept 8 bases outside the gene matches. The germline gives CDR1 MGHRA, CDR2 YSYEKL. The CDR3 is CASSQAPHGTSSYNEQFF. The CDR3 coding sequence is TGCGCCAGCAGCCAAGCGCCCCACGGGACTAGCTCCTACAATGAGCAGTTCTTC.

This rearrangement joins TRBV11-3 to TRBJ2-3, with TRBD2 identical over 7 bases. CDR1 SGHNT and CDR2 YENEEA come from the germline V gene. The CDR3 extends over 15 amino acids. The J segment lost 1 base and the V segment lost 5 bases, leaving 6 bases of the junction unmatched. The CDR3 DNA sequence: TGTGCCAGCAGCGACAGACGGGGGGGCACAGATACGCAGTATTTT. Its protein product is CASSDRRGGTDTQYF.

The chain joins TRBV5-1 to TRBJ2-6, with TRBD1 identical over 11 bases. V trimming: 3 bases; J trimming: 3 bases; junction bases outside the gene matches: 8. CDR3 length: 18 amino acids. Looked up from germline, CDR1 is SGHRS and CDR2 is YFSETQ. The DNA of the CDR3 is TGCGCCAGCAGCTACTCCGGGACAGGGGGAAGTGGGGCCAACGTCCTGACTTTC. Amino acid sequence: CASSYSGTGGSGANVLTF.

The V gene is TRBV7-9, the J gene TRBJ2-3; 7 nucleotides agree with TRBD1. From germline, CDR1 is SEHNR and CDR2 FQNEAQ (reference sequence). This CDR3 has 14 amino acids. The J segment lost 2 bases and the V segment lost 5 bases, leaving 4 bases of the junction unmatched. In DNA, the CDR3 is TGTGCCAGCAGCAGAGGACAGGCCACAGATACGCAGTATTTT. As protein: CASSRGQATDTQYF. Complete variable domain (other parts from reference TRBV7-9 and TRBJ2-3): DTGVSQNPRHKITKRGQNVTFRCDPISEHNRLYWYRQTLGQGPEFLTYFQNEAQLEKSRLLSDRFSAERPKGSFSTLEIQRTEQGDSAMYLCASSRGQATDTQYFGPGTRLTVL.

The chain uses TRBV11-2 and TRBJ2-2; 8 bases align to TRBD1. After removal of 5 bases from V and 0 bases from J, the junction contained 8 bases not matched to a gene. The CDR3 runs 17 residues. Germline V CDR1 and CDR2: SGHAT, FQNNGV. CDR3 protein: CASSQTPRGPNTGELFF. The CDR3 bases are TGTGCCAGCAGCCAGACCCCCAGGGGGCCGAACACCGGGGAGCTGTTTTTT. The full variable domain, with the rest looked up from reference TRBV11-2 and TRBJ2-2, is EAGVAQSPRYKIIEKRQSVAFWCNPISGHATLYWYQQILGQGPKLLIQFQNNGVVDDSQLPKDRFSAERLKGVDSTLKIQPAKLEDSAVYLCASSQTPRGPNTGELFFGEGSRLTVL.

The V gene is TRBV27, the J gene TRBJ1-1; D is possibly TRBD1 (5 bases). The V gene lost 2 bases and the J gene lost 5 bases, with 12 bases spanning the gap. The CDR3 contains 14 residues. From germline, CDR1 is MNHEY and CDR2 SMNVEV (reference sequence). The CDR3 spells CASSLQGIRTEAFF. DNA of the CDR3: TGTGCCAGCAGTTTACAGGGTATTAGGACTGAAGCTTTCTTT.

The chain recombines TRBV10-3 with TRBJ2-7, with 7 positions matching TRBD2. Germline CDR1 ENHRY, CDR2 SYGVKD. CDR3 size: 14 residues. V lost 6 bases, J lost 0 bases, and 5 bases stayed unmatched. CDR3 nucleotides: TGTGCCATCAGATGGGGAGGGCACTCCTACGAGCAGTACTTC. This encodes CAIRWGGHSYEQYF.

The chain uses TRBV19 and TRBJ2-3; D uncertain. Trimming left V 7 bases short and J 3 bases short, with 11 bases between. This CDR3 region has 13 residues. Per germline, CDR1 LNHDA and CDR2 SQIVND (reference sequence). The CDR3 bases are TGTGCCAGTAAGGGCCGAGGTACAGATACGCAGTATTTT. It encodes CASKGRGTDTQYF.

The chain has TRBV2 and TRBJ1-1, with D hard to call. The germline V gene has CDR1 SNHLY and CDR2 FYNNEI. This CDR3 is 12 amino acids long. The V end lost 11 bases, the J end lost 5 bases, and 15 bases lay between the germline ends. The CDR3 region is CAGIVIGTEAFF. CDR3 sequence (DNA): TGTGCCGGCATCGTTATTGGGACTGAAGCTTTCTTT.

This chain links TRBV7-9 with TRBJ1-1, with D tentatively TRBD1 (5 bases). Trimming cost V 1 base and J 4 bases, with 13 bases left between them. Germline-derived CDR1 and CDR2 are SEHNR and FQNEAQ (reference sequence). This CDR3 is built from 15 residues. The CDR3: CASSLVAGSSTEAFF. CDR3 nucleotides: TGTGCCAGCAGCTTAGTGGCAGGGTCGAGCACTGAAGCTTTCTTT. Using reference TRBV7-9 and TRBJ1-1 for the parts outside the CDR3, the full variable domain is DTGVSQNPRHKITKRGQNVTFRCDPISEHNRLYWYRQTLGQGPEFLTYFQNEAQLEKSRLLSDRFSAERPKGSFSTLEIQRTEQGDSAMYLCASSLVAGSSTEAFFGQGTRLTVV.

V usage is TRBV6-5 and J usage is TRBJ1-2, with D possibly being TRBD1 (5 bases). The V end was cut by 4 bases, the J end by 2 bases, with 11 bases between. The CDR3 consists of 14 residues. The germline V gene encodes CDR1 MNHEY and CDR2 SVGAGI. The CDR3 loop reads CASSSVRGNYGYTF. Here the CDR3 DNA reads TGTGCCAGCAGTTCAGTGAGGGGAAACTATGGCTACACCTTC.

The genes are TRBV18 and TRBJ1-2, with 8 positions matching TRBD1. The CDR3 contains 15 residues. The germline V gene encodes CDR1 KGHSH and CDR2 LQKENI. V shed 3 bases and J 3 bases; nucleotides not matched to a gene: 6. CDR3: CASSPTGETDYGYTF. Written as DNA, the CDR3 is TGTGCCAGCTCACCGACAGGGGAGACGGACTATGGCTACACCTTC.

The V gene is TRBV2, the J gene TRBJ2-7; a weak D match, TRBD2 (5 bases). The germline V gene encodes CDR1 SNHLY and CDR2 FYNNEI. The CDR3 contains 13 residues. The V and J ends lost 4 bases and 2 bases respectively, with 9 bases between them. The CDR3 nucleotides are TGTGCCAGCAGTGCGGGATTTACCTACGAGCAGTACTTC. Translating gives CASSAGFTYEQYF.

The chain has TRBV13 and TRBJ2-3; TRBD2 agrees at 13 bases. J gave up 6 bases and V 4 bases, and 7 bases lay outside the gene matches. This CDR3 has 16 amino acids. CDR1 is PRHDT and CDR2 is FYEKMQ in the germline V gene (reference sequence). CDR3 region: CASSYGLAGVWDTQYF. As DNA, the CDR3 is TGTGCCAGCAGCTACGGACTAGCGGGGGTGTGGGATACGCAGTATTTT.

V is TRBV28 and J is TRBJ1-4, with D tentatively TRBD1 (6 bases). This CDR3 has 16 residues. Trimming cost V 6 bases and J 5 bases, with 19 bases left between them. Per the germline V gene, CDR1 is MDHEN and CDR2 is SYDVKM. The CDR3 protein is CASSRPGTPTNEKLFF. CDR3 DNA sequence: TGTGCCAGCAGCCGACCCGGGACACCGACAAATGAAAAACTGTTTTTT.

The chain employs TRBV6-1 and TRBJ1-3; a weak D match, TRBD1 (5 bases). The CDR3 extends over 15 amino acids. CDR1 and CDR2 (germline): MNHNS, SASEGT. The V end lost 2 bases, the J end lost 3 bases, and 11 bases lay between the germline ends. CDR3 sequence reads: CASSERGLGGNTIYF. The CDR3 DNA sequence: TGTGCCAGCAGTGAAAGGGGATTAGGTGGAAACACCATATATTTT.

The chain has TRBV6-5 and TRBJ2-7, with D possibly TRBD1 on 6 matching bases. The CDR3 contains 12 residues. Deletions cut 4 bases from V and 6 bases from J, with 10 bases between. Germline loops: CDR1 MNHEY, CDR2 SVGAGI. The CDR3 DNA reads TGTGCCAGCAGTTCAGGGGTGGGCGAGCAGTACTTC. It is translated as CASSSGVGEQYF.

The chain recombines TRBV9 with TRBJ2-2; 7 bases are a match to TRBD1. Trimming at V came to 3 bases and at J to 6 bases, leaving 14 bases not matched to a gene. CDR1 is SGDLS, CDR2 YYNGEE, per germline. The CDR3 is 17 amino acids. In DNA form, the CDR3 reads TGTGCCAGCAGCGCCCACCCCGACAGGGTTCGGGCCGGGGAGCTGTTTTTT. It translates to CASSAHPDRVRAGELFF.